One and the same sample provided the 29 T cell receptor beta chains below, sequenced in a study of beta chain features in type 1 diabetes. The investigators reverse transcribed all of the isolated RNA, so they sequenced expressed TCRB transcripts. Produced via immunoSEQ multiplex PCR; TCRdb's table is partial and in-frame only. The sample has about 620,000 clones; around a sixth are singletons. The sequenced sample was naive CD4+ T cells from blood. Receptors were obtained from a man between 18 and 29 years old in good health.

This clone has a handful of counts. In nucleotides, the CDR3 is TGTGCCTGGGGGACGGGTGGAACCAACACCGGGGAGCTGTTTTTT. This codes for CAWGTGGTNTGELFF. The gene calls are TRBV30 and TRBJ2-2; D might be TRBD1 or TRBD2, each matching 5 bases. The germline V gene has CDR1 GTSNPN and CDR2 SVGIG (reference sequence). CDR3 length: 15 residues. Trimming removed 5 bases at V and 2 bases at J, with 15 bases between.

This clone was found a few times. The rearrangement joins TRBV6-6 to TRBJ2-2; D remains ambiguous. The V gene's germline CDR1 is MNHNY and CDR2 SVGAGI (reference sequence). The V end lost 0 bases, the J end lost 8 bases, and 13 bases lay between the germline ends. CDR3 length equals 15 residues. The CDR3 spells CASSYSTRSLGELFF. Here the CDR3 DNA reads TGTGCCAGCAGTTACTCGACACGTTCTCTTGGGGAGCTGTTTTTT.

This rearrangement joins TRBV2 to TRBJ2-7, with a tentative D call TRBD1 (5 bases). Germline V gene sequence: CDR1 SNHLY, CDR2 FYNNEI. The CDR3 runs 12 residues. Between the trimmed V and J ends, which lost 4 bases and 3 bases, there was a span of 7 bases. The CDR3 DNA is TGTGCCAGCAGTGTCGACAGCTACGAGCAGTACTTC. Amino acids: CASSVDSYEQYF.

V gene TRBV28 combines with J gene TRBJ2-1, with D tentatively TRBD2 (5 bases). The V end lost 3 bases, the J end lost 4 bases, and 10 bases lay between the germline ends. Looked up from germline, CDR1 is MDHEN and CDR2 is SYDVKM. The CDR3 is 14 residues long. The CDR3 region has the DNA TGTGCCAGCAGTTTCCCTAGCAGATACAATGAGCAGTTCTTC. This encodes CASSFPSRYNEQFF.

This clone was seen only a few times. The chain links TRBV20-1 to TRBJ1-2; D perhaps matches TRBD1 (5 bases). The germline CDR1 and CDR2 sequences are DFQATT and SNEGSKA (reference sequence). The CDR3 runs to 11 residues. V was pared by 5 bases and J by 9 bases, with 13 bases between. CDR3 residues: CSAAPGGSYTF. CDR3 in DNA: TGCAGTGCTGCCCCCGGGGGGAGCTACACCTTC.

About this clone itself: The same CDR3 can be traced to other DNA sequences in this sample. This chain links TRBV28 with TRBJ2-7; tentative D call: TRBD1 (6 bases). This CDR3 has 15 amino acids. CDR1 MDHEN and CDR2 SYDVKM come from the germline V gene. Deletions cut 8 bases from V and 4 bases from J, with 21 bases between. CDR3 residues: CASRTGTGSSYEQYF. The CDR3 DNA is TGTGCCAGCCGCACGGGAACAGGGTCCTCTTACGAGCAGTACTTC.

The genes are TRBV7-9 and TRBJ1-2; D uncertain. The germline gives CDR1 SEHNR, CDR2 FQNEAQ (reference sequence). The V and J ends lost 2 bases and 6 bases respectively, with 13 bases between them. CDR3 length: 14 amino acids. CDR3 sequence (DNA): TGTGCCAGCAGCTTAAATCCACCGCGACATGGCTACACCTTC. It encodes CASSLNPPRHGYTF.

This clone has just a few counts. Other DNA sequences in the same sample also yield this CDR3. This chain joins TRBV5-4 and TRBJ1-2; D is possibly TRBD1 (5 bases). CDR3 length: 13 residues. Trimming shortened V by 4 bases and J by 5 bases, and 12 bases separated the two germline ends. The germline V gene has CDR1 SGHNT and CDR2 YYREEE (reference sequence). CDR3 sequence (DNA): TGTGCCAGCAGCCTCGACAGCTTATATGGCTACACCTTC. Translating gives CASSLDSLYGYTF. Variable domain in full (rest from reference TRBV5-4 and TRBJ1-2): ETGVTQSPTHLIKTRGQQVTLRCSSQSGHNTVSWYQQALGQGPQFIFQYYREEENGRGNFPPRFSGLQFPNYSSELNVNALELDDSALYLCASSLDSLYGYTFGSGTRLTVV.

This sequence joins TRBV7-9 and TRBJ1-4; no reliable D call. Germline loops: CDR1 SEHNR, CDR2 FQNEAQ (reference sequence). The CDR3 extends over 15 amino acids. Trimming left V 5 bases short and J 0 bases short, with 10 bases between. CDR3 amino acids: CASSQQPATNEKLFF. The CDR3 DNA sequence: TGTGCCAGCAGCCAGCAACCAGCAACTAATGAAAAACTGTTTTTT.

The chain couples TRBV5-4 to TRBJ2-7, with TRBD2 matching over 10 bases. The CDR3 is 15 residues long. CDR1 and CDR2 (germline): SGHNT, YYREEE (reference sequence). The V gene end was trimmed by 0 bases and the J gene end by 9 bases; junction bases not matched to a gene: 9. The CDR3 protein is CASSLESGGAGGQYF. The CDR3 DNA is TGTGCCAGCAGCTTGGAGAGCGGGGGGGCCGGAGGGCAGTACTTC. The full variable domain, rest sourced from reference TRBV5-4 and TRBJ2-7, is ETGVTQSPTHLIKTRGQQVTLRCSSQSGHNTVSWYQQALGQGPQFIFQYYREEENGRGNFPPRFSGLQFPNYSSELNVNALELDDSALYLCASSLESGGAGGQYFGPGTRLTVT.

This clone turned up a few times. The rearrangement joins TRBV20-1 to TRBJ2-7, with D unresolved. Germline CDR1 reads DFQATT; CDR2 reads SNEGSKA (reference sequence). Trimming left V 0 bases short and J 5 bases short, with 5 bases between. The CDR3 length is 11 residues. The CDR3 bases are TGCAGTGCTAGAGATCACCACGAGCAGTACTTC. This sequence encodes CSARDHHEQYF.

The chain uses TRBV25-1 and TRBJ2-3; TRBD1 agrees at 9 bases. From germline, CDR1 is MGHDK and CDR2 SYGVNS. The trim removed 1 base at V and 4 bases at J, leaving 3 bases unmatched. This CDR3 has 15 amino acids. The CDR3, as DNA: TGTGCCAGCAGTGAATCAACAGGGGGCGCAGATACGCAGTATTTT. As protein: CASSESTGGADTQYF.

The V and J genes are TRBV28 and TRBJ2-7; 8 nucleotides match TRBD1. Trimming at V came to 4 bases and at J to 0 bases, leaving 5 bases not matched to a gene. The CDR3 loop spans 15 amino acids. CDR1 is MDHEN, CDR2 SYDVKM, per germline. This chain's CDR3 is CASSSGQASSYEQYF. Here the CDR3 DNA reads TGTGCCAGCAGTTCGGGACAGGCAAGCTCCTACGAGCAGTACTTC.

The chain has TRBV9 and TRBJ1-4, with 8 bases that match TRBD1. CDR1 is SGDLS and CDR2 is YYNGEE in the germline V gene. The CDR3 spans 15 residues. V was clipped by 2 bases and J by 5 bases; unmatched bases: 5. CDR3: CASSVRTGLNEKLFF. CDR3 sequence (DNA): TGTGCCAGCAGCGTCCGGACAGGGCTGAATGAAAAACTGTTTTTT. The complete variable domain, with remaining parts taken from reference TRBV9 and TRBJ1-4, reads DSGVTQTPKHLITATGQRVTLRCSPRSGDLSVYWYQQSLDQGLQFLIQYYNGEERAKGNILERFSAQQFPDLHSELNLSSLELGDSALYFCASSVRTGLNEKLFFGSGTQLSVL.

This sequence joins TRBV4-1 and TRBJ2-3; 7 nucleotides agree with TRBD1. The length of the CDR3 is 16 residues. Germline V gives CDR1 MGHRA, CDR2 YSYEKL. V shed 2 bases and J 2 bases; nucleotides not matched to a gene: 7. CDR3 sequence reads: CASSQYKTGTTDTQYF. CDR3 nucleotides: TGCGCCAGCAGCCAATATAAGACAGGGACCACAGATACGCAGTATTTT.

The chain recombines TRBV29-1 with TRBJ2-5; 9 bases align to TRBD2. CDR1 is SQVTM, CDR2 ANQGSEA, per germline. V gave up 8 bases and J gave up 4 bases; unmatched junction bases: 11. CDR3 length equals 14 residues. CDR3 DNA: TGCAGCTCCTCGCCCAGAGCGGGAGGAGAGACCCAGTACTTC. As protein: CSSSPRAGGETQYF. Together with reference TRBV29-1 and TRBJ2-5, the CDR3 gives the full variable domain: SAVISQKPSRDICQRGTSLTIQCQVDSQVTMMFWYRQQPGQSLTLIATANQGSEATYESGFVIDKFPISRPNLTFSTLTVSNMSPEDSSIYLCSSSPRAGGETQYFGPGTRLLVL.

With respect to this clone: At one end, the junction sequence differs from germline, possibly due to a read error. The V and J genes are TRBV13 and TRBJ2-5; a possible D gene is TRBD2 (5 bases). Germline V gives CDR1 PRHDT, CDR2 FYEKMQ (reference sequence). The CDR3 length is 14 residues. The CDR3 here is CASSLVLVQGTQYF. The CDR3 DNA reads TGTGCCAGCAGCTTGGTACTAGTCCAAGGGACCCAGTACTTC.

This clone occurred a few times. This sequence joins TRBV4-3 and TRBJ1-1, with D perhaps matching TRBD1 (5 bases). In germline, CDR1 is LGHNA, CDR2 YSLEER. This CDR3 contains 14 residues. V shed 1 base and J shed 1 base, with 7 bases lying between them. CDR3 loop: CASSQGGSNTEAFF. The CDR3 DNA sequence: TGCGCCAGCAGCCAAGGGGGGTCGAACACTGAAGCTTTCTTT.

This clone has only a few counts. This sequence joins TRBV15 and TRBJ1-3, with 8 positions matching TRBD1. V was pared by 0 bases and J by 5 bases, with 9 bases of the junction left unmatched. Germline lookup yields CDR1 LNHNV and CDR2 YYDKDF (reference sequence). CDR3 length equals 17 residues. CDR3 in amino acids: CATSRDWQGASRNTIYF. In nucleotides, the CDR3 is TGTGCCACCAGCAGAGATTGGCAGGGGGCTTCTCGAAACACCATATATTTT. The entire variable domain, with the rest obtained from reference TRBV15 and TRBJ1-3, is as follows: DAMVIQNPRYQVTQFGKPVTLSCSQTLNHNVMYWYQQKSSQAPKLLFHYYDKDFNNEADTPDNFQSRRPNTSFCFLDIRSPGLGDTAMYLCATSRDWQGASRNTIYFGEGSWLTVV.

The chain joins TRBV4-1 to TRBJ1-6; D remains ambiguous. The length of the CDR3 is 15 residues. Germline V gene data show CDR1 as MGHRA and CDR2 as YSYEKL. Deletions cut 0 bases from V and 7 bases from J, with 10 bases between. The DNA of the CDR3 is TGCGCCAGCAGCCAAGAAAACATGGCGAATTCACCCCTCCACTTT. It yields the protein CASSQENMANSPLHF.

In its sample, this clone was seen a few times. The chain couples TRBV4-3 to TRBJ2-7; D call uncertain. This CDR3 is 17 amino acids long. Germline values: CDR1 LGHNA, CDR2 YSLEER. Trimming took off 1 base at V and 5 bases at J, with 21 bases between the two ends. Here the CDR3 DNA reads TGCGCCAGCAGCCAAGGCCCTCGAAGGGCCCGGTGGGACGAGCAGTACTTC. Translated, it gives CASSQGPRRARWDEQYF.

For the CDR3, the DNA is TGTGCCAGCAGCTTAAACAGAAAAGAGACCCAGTACTTC. This codes for CASSLNRKETQYF. V gene TRBV7-2 combines with J gene TRBJ2-5; D uncertain. Trimming took 2 bases from V and 3 from J, leaving 7 bases between them. CDR1 is SGHTA, CDR2 FQGNSA, per germline. The CDR3 loop spans 13 amino acids.

The rearrangement joins TRBV5-4 to TRBJ2-1, with 8 bases lining up with TRBD2. The CDR3 has 13 amino acids. In germline, CDR1 is SGHNT, CDR2 YYREEE (reference sequence). With 8 bases clipped from V and 6 bases from J, the junction kept 7 bases outside the gene matches. DNA of the CDR3: TGTGCCAGTAGCGGGGTACCCTCCAATGAGCAGTTCTTC. Protein: CASSGVPSNEQFF.

The V gene is TRBV7-2, the J gene TRBJ2-5, with TRBD2 matching 10 bases. Germline V lookup: CDR1 SGHTA, CDR2 FQGNSA. After removal of 5 bases from V and 5 bases from J, the junction contained 11 bases not matched to a gene. The CDR3 totals 16 residues. The CDR3 nucleotides are TGTGCCAGCAGCCCGACAGCGGGGGGGCGGTGGGAGACCCAGTACTTC. This encodes CASSPTAGGRWETQYF.

This clone was detected only a few times. This chain uses TRBV9 with TRBJ2-3, with 9 positions matching TRBD2. This CDR3 has 17 amino acids. V dropped 0 bases and J dropped 4; count of bases not matched to a gene: 9. Germline CDR1 is SGDLS and CDR2 is YYNGEE. This CDR3 reads CASSVAPSGMGADTQYF. The DNA for the CDR3 is TGTGCCAGCAGCGTAGCTCCTAGCGGGATGGGCGCAGATACGCAGTATTTT.

The V call is TRBV7-9, the J call TRBJ2-1, with D possibly matching TRBD2 (6 bases). V was cut by 4 bases and J by 4 bases, with 11 bases left in between. Germline V gene lookup returns CDR1 SEHNR and CDR2 FQNEAQ (reference sequence). The CDR3 runs 14 residues. This chain's CDR3 is CASSSEGSYNEQFF. CDR3 DNA sequence: TGTGCCAGCAGCTCGGAGGGGTCGTACAATGAGCAGTTCTTC.

This clone came up a few times. V gene TRBV7-9 combines with J gene TRBJ1-5; D not certain. The germline V gene has CDR1 SEHNR and CDR2 FQNEAQ (reference sequence). The CDR3 loop spans 16 amino acids. Trimming cost V 2 bases and J 1 base, with 12 bases left between them. The CDR3 sequence is CASSLRIGSSNQPQHF. In nucleotides, the CDR3 is TGTGCCAGCAGCTTAAGGATCGGATCAAGCAATCAGCCCCAGCATTTT.

To note about this clone: Other DNA sequences of this sample code for an identical CDR3. V is TRBV18 and J is TRBJ1-1; D gene unclear. Germline V gene lookup returns CDR1 KGHSH and CDR2 LQKENI. V gave up 0 bases and J gave up 0 bases, with 5 bases separating them. CDR3 length equals 14 residues. The chain's CDR3 is CASSPPGLNTEAFF. CDR3 sequence (DNA): TGTGCCAGCTCACCACCGGGCTTGAACACTGAAGCTTTCTTT. The entire variable domain, with the rest obtained from reference TRBV18 and TRBJ1-1, is as follows: NAGVMQNPRHLVRRRGQEARLRCSPMKGHSHVYWYRQLPEEGLKFMVYLQKENIIDESGMPKERFSAEFPKEGPSILRIQQVVRGDSAAYFCASSPPGLNTEAFFGQGTRLTVV.

This clone was counted only a few times. This sequence joins TRBV28 and TRBJ2-2; D might be TRBD1 (6 bases). Looked up from germline, CDR1 is MDHEN and CDR2 is SYDVKM. The germline V and J ends were trimmed by 5 bases and 0 bases, with 10 bases remaining between them. CDR3 length: 15 residues. The CDR3 bases are TGTGCCAGCAGTGGTGCAGGGGCGAACACCGGGGAGCTGTTTTTT. Translating it yields CASSGAGANTGELFF.